Listed below are T cell receptor beta chains from one sample, sequenced in a study of breast tumors, draining lymph nodes, adjacent tissues. TCRdb called the multiplex PCR reads again in MiXCR, with one record for every CDR3 protein. The table shows around 22,000 distinct CDR3 sequences, with 55% to 80% occurring only once. Source material: tumor-adjacent breast tissue. The origin of the receptors is a female donor with breast cancer. Some clones in this sample may be carry-over from other donors' samples. Both conserved end residues are part of each CDR3. D genes are given only for firm matches. Size values are once, few and many counts, or a class for expanded clones, and some rows have none.

CDR3nt: TGTGCCAGCAGTTTAGCGGGGACAGGGTTGAATGAGCAGTTCTTC
CDR3aa: CASSLAGTGLNEQFF
j_gene: TRBJ2-1
v_gene: TRBV12-3/TRBV12-4
len: 15
d_gene: TRBD1
abundance: many

CDR3nt: TGTGCCAGCAGTGACCATCAAGCGGGACCCTACAATGAGCAGTTCTTC
CDR3aa: CASSDHQAGPYNEQFF
j_gene: TRBJ2-1
v_gene: TRBV12-3/TRBV12-4
len: 16
d_gene: TRBD2
abundance: many

CDR3nt: TGTGCCAGCAGCTTAGATAGCGTGTACGAGCAGTACTTC
CDR3aa: CASSLDSVYEQYF
j_gene: TRBJ2-7
v_gene: TRBV7-2
len: 13
d_gene: NA
abundance: NA

CDR3nt: TGTGCCAGCAAGGACCGGACAGCCGAGCAGTACTTC
CDR3aa: CASKDRTAEQYF
j_gene: TRBJ2-7
v_gene: TRBV2
len: 12
d_gene: NA
abundance: medium-sized

CDR3nt: TGCGCCAGCAGCCCCGGGGGACCGAGCAATCAGCCCCAGCATTTT
CDR3aa: CASSPGGPSNQPQHF
j_gene: TRBJ1-5
v_gene: TRBV4-1
len: 15
d_gene: NA
abundance: NA

CDR3nt: TGTGCCAGCAGCCCACGGACTGGATACAATGAGCAGTTCTTC
CDR3aa: CASSPRTGYNEQFF
j_gene: TRBJ2-1
v_gene: TRBV7-2
len: 14
d_gene: NA
abundance: many

CDR3nt: TGTGCCAGCAGTGAAGCGCTTGGGGGATATCAGCCCCAGCATTTT
CDR3aa: CASSEALGGYQPQHF
j_gene: TRBJ1-5
v_gene: TRBV2
len: 15
d_gene: NA
abundance: NA

CDR3nt: TGCGCCAGCAGCCGGGACGGACAGGAGAACTATGGCTACACCTTC
CDR3aa: CASSRDGQENYGYTF
j_gene: TRBJ1-2
v_gene: TRBV5-5
len: 15
d_gene: TRBD1
abundance: NA

CDR3nt: TGTGCCAGCAGGTATGCAGATACGCAGTATTTT
CDR3aa: CASRYADTQYF
j_gene: TRBJ2-3
v_gene: TRBV25-1
len: 11
d_gene: NA
abundance: NA

CDR3nt: TGTGCCAGCACCGGCAGGCGGGACACAGATACGCAGTATTTT
CDR3aa: CASTGRRDTDTQYF
j_gene: TRBJ2-3
v_gene: TRBV7-8
len: 14
d_gene: NA
abundance: many

CDR3nt: TGCGCCAGCAGCCAACTACAGGGTCTGTCTGGAAACACCATATATTTT
CDR3aa: CASSQLQGLSGNTIYF
j_gene: TRBJ1-3
v_gene: TRBV4-3
len: 16
d_gene: NA
abundance: NA

CDR3nt: TGTGCCACCAGTGATTTGTCGGGGGGTAAAGAGACCCAGTACTTC
CDR3aa: CATSDLSGGKETQYF
j_gene: TRBJ2-5
v_gene: TRBV24-1
len: 15
d_gene: TRBD2
abundance: once

CDR3nt: TGCGCCAGCAGCCTCCTCCCGGACAGGGACGACGAGCAGTACTTC
CDR3aa: CASSLLPDRDDEQYF
j_gene: TRBJ2-7
v_gene: TRBV4-1
len: 15
d_gene: TRBD1
abundance: medium-sized

CDR3nt: TGTGCCACCAGCAGGCAGGGTCGGGAGACCCAGTACTTC
CDR3aa: CATSRQGRETQYF
j_gene: TRBJ2-5
v_gene: TRBV15
len: 13
d_gene: NA
abundance: NA

CDR3nt: TGTGCCAGCAGATCCCCCCGCGGGAGGGCCTACGAGCAGTACTTC
CDR3aa: CASRSPRGRAYEQYF
j_gene: TRBJ2-7
v_gene: TRBV2
len: 15
d_gene: TRBD2
abundance: medium-sized

CDR3nt: TGTGCCAGCAGTGTCAGGGGGGTGGGCAATCAGCCCCAGCATTTT
CDR3aa: CASSVRGVGNQPQHF
j_gene: TRBJ1-5
v_gene: TRBV2
len: 15
d_gene: TRBD1
abundance: NA

CDR3nt: TGTGCCAGCAGCCAGGGACCATACGAGCAGTACTTC
CDR3aa: CASSQGPYEQYF
j_gene: TRBJ2-7
v_gene: TRBV3-1
len: 12
d_gene: NA
abundance: NA

CDR3nt: TGTGCCAGCAGCTTAGTGGGGGTATCATATTCACCCCTCCACTTT
CDR3aa: CASSLVGVSYSPLHF
j_gene: TRBJ1-6
v_gene: TRBV7-2
len: 15
d_gene: NA
abundance: NA

CDR3nt: TGTGCCAGCAGCCCATTCTCTAGCTCCTACAATGAGCAGTTCTTC
CDR3aa: CASSPFSSSYNEQFF
j_gene: TRBJ2-1
v_gene: TRBV9
len: 15
d_gene: NA
abundance: NA

CDR3nt: TGTGCCACCAGTGATGGTCTAGCGGGAAAAGAGGCCCAGTACTTC
CDR3aa: CATSDGLAGKEAQYF
j_gene: TRBJ2-5
v_gene: TRBV24-1
len: 15
d_gene: TRBD2
abundance: NA

CDR3nt: TGTGCCAGCAGCGAGGGACAGGGGGCATACATTCAGTACTTC
CDR3aa: CASSEGQGAYIQYF
j_gene: TRBJ2-4
v_gene: TRBV7-2
len: 14
d_gene: TRBD1
abundance: many

CDR3nt: TGTGCCAGCAGCTTAGCCCCGATAACTGGGTATTCACCCCTCCACTTT
CDR3aa: CASSLAPITGYSPLHF
j_gene: TRBJ1-6
v_gene: TRBV7-2
len: 16
d_gene: NA
abundance: NA

CDR3nt: TGTGCCATCGGGGAGGCGGGGAGACAAGAGACCCAGTACTTC
CDR3aa: CAIGEAGRQETQYF
j_gene: TRBJ2-5
v_gene: TRBV10-3
len: 14
d_gene: NA
abundance: many

CDR3nt: TGTGCCAGCAGTTACGACTTTAGGGGGGATACGCAGTATTTT
CDR3aa: CASSYDFRGDTQYF
j_gene: TRBJ2-3
v_gene: TRBV6-5
len: 14
d_gene: NA
abundance: many

CDR3nt: TGTGCCAGTAGTATAATCGGGGGTAGCACAGATACGCAGTATTTT
CDR3aa: CASSIIGGSTDTQYF
j_gene: TRBJ2-3
v_gene: TRBV19
len: 15
d_gene: NA
abundance: NA

CDR3nt: TGTGCCAGCAGTCAGCCCCCCGGGGGGAGTAGCTCCTACGAGCAGTACTTC
CDR3aa: CASSQPPGGSSSYEQYF
j_gene: TRBJ2-7
v_gene: TRBV6-5
len: 17
d_gene: TRBD2
abundance: many

CDR3nt: TGTGCCAGCAGTTACAGGCGGACAGGGGGCGGCTATGGCTACACCTTC
CDR3aa: CASSYRRTGGGYGYTF
j_gene: TRBJ1-2
v_gene: TRBV6-2/TRBV6-3
len: 16
d_gene: TRBD1
abundance: once

CDR3nt: TGCGCCAGCAGCTTGGGTGCGGGGCCTACCTACGAGCAGTACTTC
CDR3aa: CASSLGAGPTYEQYF
j_gene: TRBJ2-7
v_gene: TRBV5-1
len: 15
d_gene: NA
abundance: NA

CDR3nt: TGTGCCAGCAGCGCCGGGACTAGCGGGGTAGATACGCAGTATTTT
CDR3aa: CASSAGTSGVDTQYF
j_gene: TRBJ2-3
v_gene: TRBV9
len: 15
d_gene: TRBD2
abundance: NA

CDR3nt: TGTGCCAGCAGGCCGGACAGGGAAAGCTCTGGGGCCAACGTCCTGACTTTC
CDR3aa: CASRPDRESSGANVLTF
j_gene: TRBJ2-6
v_gene: TRBV6-6
len: 17
d_gene: TRBD1
abundance: NA

CDR3nt: TGTGCCAGCAGTGTGGATGGCGGGGGGGCACAAGAGACCCAGTACTTC
CDR3aa: CASSVDGGGAQETQYF
j_gene: TRBJ2-5
v_gene: TRBV2
len: 16
d_gene: TRBD2
abundance: NA

CDR3nt: TGTGCCAGCAGCTTGGGGGAGGACAGGAACCAAAAATGGTACTTC
CDR3aa: CASSLGEDRNQKWYF
j_gene: TRBJ2-4
v_gene: TRBV5-4
len: 15
d_gene: NA
abundance: many

CDR3nt: TGTGCCAGCATCGGCAGGGGTTATAGCAATCAGCCCCAGCATTTT
CDR3aa: CASIGRGYSNQPQHF
j_gene: TRBJ1-5
v_gene: TRBV12-3/TRBV12-4
len: 15
d_gene: NA
abundance: NA

CDR3nt: TGTGCCGTCCGCTCGACAGGGTCATCCGAGCAGTACTTC
CDR3aa: CAVRSTGSSEQYF
j_gene: TRBJ2-7
v_gene: TRBV10-3
len: 13
d_gene: TRBD1
abundance: NA

CDR3nt: TGCAGCGTCAGGGCAACTAATGAAAAACTGTTTTTT
CDR3aa: CSVRATNEKLFF
j_gene: TRBJ1-4
v_gene: TRBV29-1
len: 12
d_gene: NA
abundance: NA